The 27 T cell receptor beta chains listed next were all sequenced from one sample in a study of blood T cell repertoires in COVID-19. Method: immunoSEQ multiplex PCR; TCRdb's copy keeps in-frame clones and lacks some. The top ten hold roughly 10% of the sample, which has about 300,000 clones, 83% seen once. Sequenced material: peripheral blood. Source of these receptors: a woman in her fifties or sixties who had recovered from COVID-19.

The CDR3 region has the DNA TGTGCCAGCAGTTCAAGCGGGAGCAGTCCCCATGAGCAGTTCTTC. It encodes CASSSSGSSPHEQFF. The V call is TRBV6-5, the J call TRBJ2-1, with 8 bases lining up with TRBD2. V was pared by 4 bases and J by 8 bases, with 10 bases of the junction left unmatched. The CDR3 consists of 15 residues. The V gene's germline CDR1 is MNHEY and CDR2 SVGAGI.

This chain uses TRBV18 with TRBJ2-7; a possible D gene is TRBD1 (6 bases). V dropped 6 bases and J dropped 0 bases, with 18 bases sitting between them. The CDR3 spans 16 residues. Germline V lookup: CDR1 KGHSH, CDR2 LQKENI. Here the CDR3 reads CASSYPVGQSSYEQYF. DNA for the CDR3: TGTGCCAGCTCCTATCCCGTAGGACAGAGCTCCTACGAGCAGTACTTC.

The CDR3 nucleotides are TGTGCCAGCACCACTTTTCTGTCCGGGGAGCTGTTTTTT. This translates into CASTTFLSGELFF. This sequence joins TRBV7-2 and TRBJ2-2; D gene uncertain. Germline V gives CDR1 SGHTA, CDR2 FQGNSA. The V and J ends lost 7 bases and 6 bases respectively, with 12 bases between them. This CDR3 comprises 13 residues.

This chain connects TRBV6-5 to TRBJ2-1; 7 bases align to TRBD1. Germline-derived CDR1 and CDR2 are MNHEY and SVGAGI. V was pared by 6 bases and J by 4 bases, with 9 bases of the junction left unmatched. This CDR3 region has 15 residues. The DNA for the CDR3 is TGTGCCAGCAGCCGAACCGGGACAGAGTACAATGAGCAGTTCTTC. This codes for CASSRTGTEYNEQFF.

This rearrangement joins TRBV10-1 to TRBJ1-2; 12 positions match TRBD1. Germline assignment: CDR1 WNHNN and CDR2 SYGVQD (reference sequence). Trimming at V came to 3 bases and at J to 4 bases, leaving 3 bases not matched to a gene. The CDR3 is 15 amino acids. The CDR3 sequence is CASSDGTGGSYGYTF. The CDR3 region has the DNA TGCGCCAGCAGTGATGGGACAGGGGGCAGCTATGGCTACACCTTC.

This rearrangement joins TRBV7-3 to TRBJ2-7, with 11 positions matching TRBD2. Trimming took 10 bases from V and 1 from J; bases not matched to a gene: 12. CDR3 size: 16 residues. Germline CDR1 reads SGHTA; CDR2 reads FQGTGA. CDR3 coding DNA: TGTGCCACCAAAAGCGGACTAGCGGGCCTATCCTACGAGCAGTACTTC. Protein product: CATKSGLAGLSYEQYF.

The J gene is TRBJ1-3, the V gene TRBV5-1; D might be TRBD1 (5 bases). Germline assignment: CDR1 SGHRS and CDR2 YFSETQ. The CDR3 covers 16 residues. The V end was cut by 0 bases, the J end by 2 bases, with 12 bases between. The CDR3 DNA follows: TGCGCCAGCAGCTTGGAGCCAGGGTTGGCTGGAAACACCATATATTTT. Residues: CASSLEPGLAGNTIYF.

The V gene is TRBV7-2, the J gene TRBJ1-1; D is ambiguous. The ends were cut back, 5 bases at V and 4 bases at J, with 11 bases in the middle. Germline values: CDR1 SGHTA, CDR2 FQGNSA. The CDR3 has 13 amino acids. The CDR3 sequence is CASSPPKSTEAFF. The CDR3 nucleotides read TGTGCCAGCAGCCCACCGAAGAGCACTGAAGCTTTCTTT.

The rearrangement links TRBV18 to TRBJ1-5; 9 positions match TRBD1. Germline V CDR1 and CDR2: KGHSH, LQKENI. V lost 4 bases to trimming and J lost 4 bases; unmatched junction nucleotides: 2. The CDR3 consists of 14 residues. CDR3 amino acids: CASSLGQGNQPQHF. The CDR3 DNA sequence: TGTGCCAGCTCACTGGGACAGGGTAATCAGCCCCAGCATTTT.

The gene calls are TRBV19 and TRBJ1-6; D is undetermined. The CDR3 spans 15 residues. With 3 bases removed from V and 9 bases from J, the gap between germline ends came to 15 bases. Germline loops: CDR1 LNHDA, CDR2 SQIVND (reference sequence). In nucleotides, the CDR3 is TGTGCCAGTAGTATGCTGGGAGCATCTGGTTCACCCCTCCACTTT. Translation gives CASSMLGASGSPLHF.

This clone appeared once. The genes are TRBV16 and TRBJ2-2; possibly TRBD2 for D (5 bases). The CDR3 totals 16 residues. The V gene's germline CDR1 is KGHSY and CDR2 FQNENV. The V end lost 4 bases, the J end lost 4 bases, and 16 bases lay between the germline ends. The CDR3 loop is CASSPLERSVTGELFF. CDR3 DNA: TGTGCCAGCAGCCCCCTCGAGCGGAGCGTCACCGGGGAGCTGTTTTTT.

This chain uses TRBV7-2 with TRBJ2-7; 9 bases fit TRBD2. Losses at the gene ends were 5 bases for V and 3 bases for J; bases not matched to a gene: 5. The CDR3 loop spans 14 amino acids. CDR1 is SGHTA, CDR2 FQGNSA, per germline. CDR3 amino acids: CASSPLAGDYEQYF. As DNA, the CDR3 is TGTGCCAGCAGCCCTTTAGCGGGAGACTACGAGCAGTACTTC. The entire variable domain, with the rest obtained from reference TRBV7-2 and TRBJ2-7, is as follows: GAGVSQSPSNKVTEKGKDVELRCDPISGHTALYWYRQSLGQGLEFLIYFQGNSAPDKSGLPSDRFSAERTGGSVSTLTIQRTQQEDSAVYLCASSPLAGDYEQYFGPGTRLTVT.

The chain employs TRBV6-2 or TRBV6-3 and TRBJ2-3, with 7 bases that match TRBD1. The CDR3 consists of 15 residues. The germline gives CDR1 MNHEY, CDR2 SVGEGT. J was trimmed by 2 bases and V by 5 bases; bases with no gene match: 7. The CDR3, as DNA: TGTGCCAGCAGTCAACCCAGGGGGATCACAGATACGCAGTATTTT. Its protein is CASSQPRGITDTQYF.

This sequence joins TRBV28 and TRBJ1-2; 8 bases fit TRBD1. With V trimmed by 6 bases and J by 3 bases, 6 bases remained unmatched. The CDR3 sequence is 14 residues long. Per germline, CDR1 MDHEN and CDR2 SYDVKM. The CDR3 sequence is CASRNGQGDYGYTF. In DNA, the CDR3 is TGTGCCAGCAGAAACGGACAGGGAGACTATGGCTACACCTTC.

CDR3 protein: CASKGGGYNEQFF. The CDR3 DNA follows: TGTGCCAGCAAAGGAGGCGGGTACAATGAGCAGTTCTTC. The gene calls are TRBV6-5 and TRBJ2-1; D perhaps matches TRBD2 (5 bases). Trimming stripped 7 bases from V and 4 bases from J, with 11 bases between. The V gene's germline CDR1 is MNHEY and CDR2 SVGAGI. This CDR3 has 13 amino acids.

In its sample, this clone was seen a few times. The CDR3 bases are TGTGCCAGCAGCTCCCGACTAGCGGGAGGGAGTGAGCAGTACTTC. Translating gives CASSSRLAGGSEQYF. V gene TRBV27 combines with J gene TRBJ2-7, with TRBD2 matching over 14 bases. J gave up 7 bases and V 6 bases, and 8 bases lay outside the gene matches. This CDR3 comprises 15 residues. CDR1 and CDR2 (germline): MNHEY, SMNVEV (reference sequence).

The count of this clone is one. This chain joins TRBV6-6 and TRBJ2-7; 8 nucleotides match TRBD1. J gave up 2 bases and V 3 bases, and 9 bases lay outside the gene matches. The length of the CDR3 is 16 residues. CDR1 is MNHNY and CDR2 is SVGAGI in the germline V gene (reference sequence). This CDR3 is CASSYDTGGITYEQYF. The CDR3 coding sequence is TGTGCCAGCAGTTATGACACAGGGGGGATTACCTACGAGCAGTACTTC.

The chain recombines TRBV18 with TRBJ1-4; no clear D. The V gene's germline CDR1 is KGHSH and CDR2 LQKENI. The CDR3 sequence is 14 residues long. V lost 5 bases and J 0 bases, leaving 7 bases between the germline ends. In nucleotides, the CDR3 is TGTGCCAGCTCAGAGAGGGCAACTAATGAAAAACTGTTTTTT. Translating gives CASSERATNEKLFF.

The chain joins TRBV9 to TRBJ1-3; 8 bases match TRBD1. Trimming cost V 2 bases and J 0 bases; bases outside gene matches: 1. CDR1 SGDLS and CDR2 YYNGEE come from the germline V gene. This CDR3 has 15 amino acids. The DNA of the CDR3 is TGTGCCAGCAGCGTTCAGGGGGCCTCTGGAAACACCATATATTTT. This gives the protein CASSVQGASGNTIYF.

CDR3 DNA sequence: TGTGCCAGCAGCCCTACATTGGCCCTCACGTCGGGAGATACGCAGTATTTT. It specifies CASSPTLALTSGDTQYF. The V call is TRBV5-4, the J call TRBJ2-3; D unresolved. The V end lost 4 bases, the J end lost 5 bases, and 23 bases lay between the germline ends. The CDR3 has 17 residues. Germline CDR1 reads SGHNT; CDR2 reads YYREEE (reference sequence).

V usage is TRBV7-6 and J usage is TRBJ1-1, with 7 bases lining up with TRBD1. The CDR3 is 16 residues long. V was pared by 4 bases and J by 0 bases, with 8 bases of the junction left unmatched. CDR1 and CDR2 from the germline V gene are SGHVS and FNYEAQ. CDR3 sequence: CASSSDRERLNTEAFF. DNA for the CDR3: TGTGCCAGCAGCTCTGACAGGGAAAGATTGAACACTGAAGCTTTCTTT.

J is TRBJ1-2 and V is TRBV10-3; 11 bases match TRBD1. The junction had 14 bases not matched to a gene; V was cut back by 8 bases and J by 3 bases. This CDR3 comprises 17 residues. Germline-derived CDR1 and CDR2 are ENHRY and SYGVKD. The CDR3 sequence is CAIAPTGTGGEHYGYTF. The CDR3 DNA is TGTGCCATCGCTCCAACCGGGACAGGGGGAGAGCACTATGGCTACACCTTC.

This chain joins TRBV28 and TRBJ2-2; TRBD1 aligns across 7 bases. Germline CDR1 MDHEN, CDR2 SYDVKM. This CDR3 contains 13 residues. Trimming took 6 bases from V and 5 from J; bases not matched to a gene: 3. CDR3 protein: CASRGQLTGELFF. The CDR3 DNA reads TGTGCCAGCAGGGGACAGTTAACCGGGGAGCTGTTTTTT.

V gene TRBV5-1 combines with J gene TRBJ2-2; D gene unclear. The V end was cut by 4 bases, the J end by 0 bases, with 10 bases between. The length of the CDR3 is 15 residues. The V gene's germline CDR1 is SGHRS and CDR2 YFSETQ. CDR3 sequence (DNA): TGCGCCAGCAGCACCCCGGTCGCGAACACCGGGGAGCTGTTTTTT. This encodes CASSTPVANTGELFF.

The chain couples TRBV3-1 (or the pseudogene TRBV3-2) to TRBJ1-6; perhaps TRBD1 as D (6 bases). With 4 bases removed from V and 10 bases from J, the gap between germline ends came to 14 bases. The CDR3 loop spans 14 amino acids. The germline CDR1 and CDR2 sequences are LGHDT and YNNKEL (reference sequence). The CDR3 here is CASSRRSGESPLHF. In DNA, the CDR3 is TGTGCCAGCAGCCGCCGGTCAGGGGAATCACCCCTCCACTTT.

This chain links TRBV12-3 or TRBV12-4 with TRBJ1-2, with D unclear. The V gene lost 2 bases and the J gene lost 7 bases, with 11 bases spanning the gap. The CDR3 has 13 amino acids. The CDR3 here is CASSLFEIGGYTF. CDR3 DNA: TGTGCCAGCAGTTTATTTGAGATCGGTGGCTACACCTTC.

In nucleotides, the CDR3 is TGTGCCAGCAGTTTATGGGACAGGCCCCAGCATTTT. Its translation is CASSLWDRPQHF. The chain recombines TRBV12-3 or TRBV12-4 with TRBJ1-5, with TRBD1 identical over 7 bases. V lost 2 bases and J lost 9; bases outside the gene matches: 1. This CDR3 has 12 amino acids.